The 25 T cell receptor beta chains below all came from one sample that was sequenced in a study of blood T cell repertoires in COVID-19. The protocol was immunoSEQ multiplex PCR, while the TCRdb copy is restricted to in-frame clones and leaves out a portion. Of tens of thousands of clones in the sample, roughly 82% were seen once. The source material was peripheral blood. Receptors originate from a man over 45 with acute or convalescent COVID-19.

The genes are TRBV5-1 and TRBJ1-5, with 9 bases lining up with TRBD1. V lost 0 bases to trimming and J lost 7 bases; unmatched junction nucleotides: 5. The germline CDR1 and CDR2 sequences are SGHRS and YFSETQ. CDR3 length equals 15 residues. The CDR3 DNA follows: TGCGCCAGCAGCTTGGGGACAGGGGCGTACCAGCCCCAGCATTTT. As protein: CASSLGTGAYQPQHF.

V is TRBV7-3 and J is TRBJ1-2; D unresolved. Trimming shortened V by 5 bases and J by 4 bases, and 14 bases separated the two germline ends. The CDR3 loop spans 14 amino acids. Germline CDR1 SGHTA, CDR2 FQGTGA. CDR3 coding DNA: TGTGCCAGCAGCCCGGAAGCCCGGGGCTATGGCTACACCTTC. This encodes CASSPEARGYGYTF.

This chain connects TRBV5-6 to TRBJ2-1, with D maybe TRBD1 (6 bases). Trimming left V 2 bases short and J 1 base short, with 10 bases between. Germline V lookup: CDR1 SGHDT, CDR2 YYEEEE. The CDR3 is 15 amino acids. DNA of the CDR3: TGTGCCAGCAGCTTCCAGGGGCGTTCCTACAATGAGCAGTTCTTC. Protein product: CASSFQGRSYNEQFF.

The chain has TRBV4-1 and TRBJ1-2, with D perhaps matching TRBD1 (5 bases). The V and J ends lost 2 bases and 6 bases respectively, with 16 bases between them. Germline CDR1 MGHRA, CDR2 YSYEKL. The CDR3 spans 15 residues. CDR3 in DNA: TGCGCCAGCAGCCAAAGTCGGCAGGGTACGGATGGCTACACCTTC. Protein sequence: CASSQSRQGTDGYTF.

The chain is built from TRBV7-2 and TRBJ2-7, with D possibly TRBD2 on 6 matching bases. This CDR3 comprises 13 residues. From germline, CDR1 is SGHTA and CDR2 FQGNSA. Deletions cut 4 bases from V and 2 bases from J, with 9 bases between. The CDR3 DNA is TGTGCCAGCAGCTCCAGGGAGGCCTACGAGCAGTACTTC. Residues: CASSSREAYEQYF. Filled out from reference TRBV7-2 and TRBJ2-7, the complete variable domain reads GAGVSQSPSNKVTEKGKDVELRCDPISGHTALYWYRQSLGQGLEFLIYFQGNSAPDKSGLPSDRFSAERTGGSVSTLTIQRTQQEDSAVYLCASSSREAYEQYFGPGTRLTVT.

V usage is TRBV3-1 (or the pseudogene TRBV3-2) and J usage is TRBJ2-1, with 7 bases matching TRBD2. Germline loops: CDR1 LGHDT, CDR2 YNNKEL (reference sequence). The V and J ends lost 4 bases and 8 bases, in that order; junction bases with no gene match: 5. There are 13 residues in the CDR3. This CDR3 is CASSRGGGDEQFF. CDR3 bases: TGTGCCAGCAGCCGGGGCGGGGGTGATGAGCAGTTCTTC.

The rearrangement uses TRBV20-1 and TRBJ1-1; D possibly corresponds to TRBD1 (6 bases). The germline V gene has CDR1 DFQATT and CDR2 SNEGSKA (reference sequence). V was shortened by 3 bases and J by 6 bases, with 14 bases between the two germline ends. The length of the CDR3 is 13 residues. CDR3 sequence reads: CSASQGQISEAFF. The CDR3 bases are TGCAGTGCTAGTCAGGGGCAGATCTCTGAAGCTTTCTTT.

The chain is built from TRBV7-4 and TRBJ1-5; 7 bases map to TRBD1. The CDR3 covers 14 residues. CDR1 SGHVT and CDR2 SQSDAQ come from the germline V gene. Trimming took 7 bases from V and 5 from J; bases not matched to a gene: 8. The CDR3 loop is CASNPPGGDQPQHF. The CDR3 region has the DNA TGTGCCAGCAATCCCCCAGGGGGAGATCAGCCCCAGCATTTT.

The rearrangement joins TRBV5-1 to TRBJ2-2; D is perhaps TRBD2 (6 bases). Germline loops: CDR1 SGHRS, CDR2 YFSETQ. Trimming stripped 1 base from V and 1 base from J, with 11 bases between. This CDR3 contains 16 residues. CDR3 residues: CASSLNRAGNTGELFF. CDR3 bases: TGCGCCAGCAGCTTGAATCGAGCGGGGAACACCGGGGAGCTGTTTTTT. Full variable domain (missing parts from reference TRBV5-1 and TRBJ2-2): KAGVTQTPRYLIKTRGQQVTLSCSPISGHRSVSWYQQTPGQGLQFLFEYFSETQRNKGNFPGRFSGRQFSNSRSEMNVSTLELGDSALYLCASSLNRAGNTGELFFGEGSRLTVL.

The rearrangement joins TRBV9 to TRBJ2-7; TRBD1 agrees at 9 bases. This CDR3 contains 16 residues. Germline CDR1 reads SGDLS; CDR2 reads YYNGEE. Trimming removed 0 bases from V and 4 bases from J; junction bases left unmatched: 8. CDR3 residues: CASSVAPTGGGYEQYF. As DNA, the CDR3 is TGTGCCAGCAGCGTAGCCCCGACAGGGGGGGGTTACGAGCAGTACTTC. Supplemented by reference TRBV9 and TRBJ2-7, the full variable domain reads DSGVTQTPKHLITATGQRVTLRCSPRSGDLSVYWYQQSLDQGLQFLIQYYNGEERAKGNILERFSAQQFPDLHSELNLSSLELGDSALYFCASSVAPTGGGYEQYFGPGTRLTVT.

The chain employs TRBV7-2 and TRBJ1-3, with D perhaps matching TRBD1 (6 bases). Germline CDR1 SGHTA, CDR2 FQGNSA. CDR3 size: 16 residues. Trimming left V 3 bases short and J 0 bases short, with 12 bases between. CDR3 sequence: CASSLGTLSSGNTIYF. CDR3 in DNA: TGTGCCAGCAGCTTGGGGACACTGAGCTCTGGAAACACCATATATTTT.

The chain employs TRBV3-1 (or the pseudogene TRBV3-2) and TRBJ2-2; 9 bases map to TRBD1. CDR1 and CDR2 (germline): LGHDT, YNNKEL (reference sequence). The CDR3 is made up of 14 amino acids. The trim removed 4 bases at V and 8 bases at J, leaving 5 bases unmatched. The chain's CDR3 is CASSRTGVIGELFF. DNA for the CDR3: TGTGCCAGCAGCCGGACAGGGGTTATAGGGGAGCTGTTTTTT.

This chain links TRBV16 with TRBJ1-1; D gene uncertain. CDR1 and CDR2 from the germline V gene are KGHSY and FQNENV. The V end was cut by 8 bases, the J end by 4 bases, with 8 bases between. The CDR3 length is 11 residues. CDR3 DNA: TGTGCCAGCTACTCGGGCACTGAAGCTTTCTTT. Translation gives CASYSGTEAFF.

V gene TRBV3-1 (or the pseudogene TRBV3-2) combines with J gene TRBJ1-1, with D tentatively TRBD1 (5 bases). The CDR3 contains 13 residues. Trimming took 4 bases from V and 11 from J, leaving 17 bases between them. Germline V gene sequence: CDR1 LGHDT, CDR2 YNNKEL (reference sequence). The CDR3 protein is CASSPKSGGRAFF. In DNA, the CDR3 is TGTGCCAGCAGCCCCAAGAGCGGGGGACGCGCTTTCTTT.

This chain uses TRBV18 with TRBJ1-5; the match to TRBD1 covers 8 bases. Germline assignment: CDR1 KGHSH and CDR2 LQKENI. CDR3 length equals 15 residues. V gave up 2 bases and J gave up 7 bases; unmatched junction bases: 7. The CDR3 DNA reads TGTGCCAGCTCACCAAAGACAGGGGCAGGGCAGCCCCAGCATTTT. Translated: CASSPKTGAGQPQHF.

The chain employs TRBV29-1 and TRBJ1-1; 8 nucleotides line up with TRBD1. CDR3 length: 12 residues. The germline CDR1 and CDR2 sequences are SQVTM and ANQGSEA. V was pared by 4 bases and J by 3 bases, with 1 base of the junction left unmatched. The CDR3 coding sequence is TGCAGCGTTGTGGACAGGGACACTGAAGCTTTCTTT. Protein product: CSVVDRDTEAFF.

The chain recombines TRBV20-1 with TRBJ2-1, with 11 positions matching TRBD2. CDR1 and CDR2 from the germline V gene are DFQATT and SNEGSKA (reference sequence). With V trimmed by 3 bases and J by 7 bases, 8 bases remained unmatched. The CDR3 is made up of 15 amino acids. The CDR3 is CSASHSGRARNEQFF. CDR3 in DNA: TGCAGTGCTAGTCATAGCGGGAGGGCTCGGAATGAGCAGTTCTTC.

This chain uses TRBV6-2 or TRBV6-3 with TRBJ1-3; 11 bases match TRBD1. The CDR3 is made up of 17 amino acids. Trimming at V came to 4 bases and at J to 5 bases, leaving 10 bases not matched to a gene. CDR1 is MNHEY and CDR2 is SVGEGT in the germline V gene. CDR3 sequence (DNA): TGTGCCAGCAGTTTCTCCTCTGGACAGGGGGCGAGAAACACCATATATTTT. Its translation is CASSFSSGQGARNTIYF.

In nucleotides, the CDR3 is TGTGCCAGCAGTTACACAAGGACTAGCGCCTCCTACGAGCAGTACTTC. Encoded protein: CASSYTRTSASYEQYF. The chain is built from TRBV6-6 and TRBJ2-7, with TRBD2 matching 9 bases. Unmatched junction bases numbered 5, after V lost 2 bases and J lost 0 bases. CDR1 is MNHNY and CDR2 is SVGAGI in the germline V gene (reference sequence). This CDR3 is 16 amino acids long.

The chain carries TRBV15 and TRBJ1-5, with D possibly matching TRBD1 (6 bases). Between the trimmed V and J ends, which lost 2 bases and 2 bases, there was a span of 13 bases. This CDR3 is 16 amino acids long. Per germline, CDR1 LNHNV and CDR2 YYDKDF (reference sequence). The CDR3 sequence: CATSRQGFDRNQPQHF. Written as DNA, the CDR3 is TGTGCCACCAGCAGACAGGGGTTTGATCGCAATCAGCCCCAGCATTTT.

The chain recombines TRBV7-3 with TRBJ2-1; 7 nucleotides match TRBD2. J lost 8 bases, V lost 5 bases, and 12 bases had no gene match. This CDR3 spans 15 amino acids. Germline CDR1 is SGHTA and CDR2 is FQGTGA. CDR3 sequence reads: CASSPGAGLDDEQFF. CDR3 sequence (DNA): TGTGCCAGCAGCCCAGGAGCGGGGCTCGACGATGAGCAGTTCTTC.

The chain uses TRBV6-1 and TRBJ2-4; possible D gene TRBD2, 6 bases. The V and J ends lost 6 bases and 0 bases respectively, with 9 bases between them. Germline CDR1 is MNHNS and CDR2 is SASEGT. The CDR3 covers 14 residues. CDR3 DNA: TGTGCCAGCAGGGAGGGCCTAGCCAAAAACATTCAGTACTTC. Protein sequence: CASREGLAKNIQYF.

The CDR3 region has the DNA TGCGCCAGCAGCCACACGACAGGCGAGAACTATGGCTACACCTTC. The encoded protein is CASSHTTGENYGYTF. The chain carries TRBV4-1 and TRBJ1-2, with a weak D call TRBD1 (6 bases). The CDR3 has 15 residues. V was pared by 3 bases and J by 2 bases, with 13 bases between. Per the germline V gene, CDR1 is MGHRA and CDR2 is YSYEKL.

V gene TRBV4-3 combines with J gene TRBJ1-6, with 8 bases fitting TRBD1. CDR3 length: 20 amino acids. Germline CDR1 LGHNA, CDR2 YSLEER. The ends lost 0 bases at V and 7 bases at J; junction bases unmatched: 17. The CDR3 region is CASSQEVVLAGQGENSPLHF. In DNA, the CDR3 is TGCGCCAGCAGCCAAGAAGTGGTGCTGGCAGGACAGGGAGAAAATTCACCCCTCCACTTT.

V usage is TRBV27 and J usage is TRBJ2-3; the match to TRBD2 covers 9 bases. The CDR3 contains 16 residues. V lost 6 bases, J lost 6 bases, and 13 bases stayed unmatched. The germline V gene encodes CDR1 MNHEY and CDR2 SMNVEV (reference sequence). The CDR3 DNA reads TGTGCCAGCAGCCTACTTTTAGCGGGAGCAGTTGATACGCAGTATTTT. Translated, it gives CASSLLLAGAVDTQYF.